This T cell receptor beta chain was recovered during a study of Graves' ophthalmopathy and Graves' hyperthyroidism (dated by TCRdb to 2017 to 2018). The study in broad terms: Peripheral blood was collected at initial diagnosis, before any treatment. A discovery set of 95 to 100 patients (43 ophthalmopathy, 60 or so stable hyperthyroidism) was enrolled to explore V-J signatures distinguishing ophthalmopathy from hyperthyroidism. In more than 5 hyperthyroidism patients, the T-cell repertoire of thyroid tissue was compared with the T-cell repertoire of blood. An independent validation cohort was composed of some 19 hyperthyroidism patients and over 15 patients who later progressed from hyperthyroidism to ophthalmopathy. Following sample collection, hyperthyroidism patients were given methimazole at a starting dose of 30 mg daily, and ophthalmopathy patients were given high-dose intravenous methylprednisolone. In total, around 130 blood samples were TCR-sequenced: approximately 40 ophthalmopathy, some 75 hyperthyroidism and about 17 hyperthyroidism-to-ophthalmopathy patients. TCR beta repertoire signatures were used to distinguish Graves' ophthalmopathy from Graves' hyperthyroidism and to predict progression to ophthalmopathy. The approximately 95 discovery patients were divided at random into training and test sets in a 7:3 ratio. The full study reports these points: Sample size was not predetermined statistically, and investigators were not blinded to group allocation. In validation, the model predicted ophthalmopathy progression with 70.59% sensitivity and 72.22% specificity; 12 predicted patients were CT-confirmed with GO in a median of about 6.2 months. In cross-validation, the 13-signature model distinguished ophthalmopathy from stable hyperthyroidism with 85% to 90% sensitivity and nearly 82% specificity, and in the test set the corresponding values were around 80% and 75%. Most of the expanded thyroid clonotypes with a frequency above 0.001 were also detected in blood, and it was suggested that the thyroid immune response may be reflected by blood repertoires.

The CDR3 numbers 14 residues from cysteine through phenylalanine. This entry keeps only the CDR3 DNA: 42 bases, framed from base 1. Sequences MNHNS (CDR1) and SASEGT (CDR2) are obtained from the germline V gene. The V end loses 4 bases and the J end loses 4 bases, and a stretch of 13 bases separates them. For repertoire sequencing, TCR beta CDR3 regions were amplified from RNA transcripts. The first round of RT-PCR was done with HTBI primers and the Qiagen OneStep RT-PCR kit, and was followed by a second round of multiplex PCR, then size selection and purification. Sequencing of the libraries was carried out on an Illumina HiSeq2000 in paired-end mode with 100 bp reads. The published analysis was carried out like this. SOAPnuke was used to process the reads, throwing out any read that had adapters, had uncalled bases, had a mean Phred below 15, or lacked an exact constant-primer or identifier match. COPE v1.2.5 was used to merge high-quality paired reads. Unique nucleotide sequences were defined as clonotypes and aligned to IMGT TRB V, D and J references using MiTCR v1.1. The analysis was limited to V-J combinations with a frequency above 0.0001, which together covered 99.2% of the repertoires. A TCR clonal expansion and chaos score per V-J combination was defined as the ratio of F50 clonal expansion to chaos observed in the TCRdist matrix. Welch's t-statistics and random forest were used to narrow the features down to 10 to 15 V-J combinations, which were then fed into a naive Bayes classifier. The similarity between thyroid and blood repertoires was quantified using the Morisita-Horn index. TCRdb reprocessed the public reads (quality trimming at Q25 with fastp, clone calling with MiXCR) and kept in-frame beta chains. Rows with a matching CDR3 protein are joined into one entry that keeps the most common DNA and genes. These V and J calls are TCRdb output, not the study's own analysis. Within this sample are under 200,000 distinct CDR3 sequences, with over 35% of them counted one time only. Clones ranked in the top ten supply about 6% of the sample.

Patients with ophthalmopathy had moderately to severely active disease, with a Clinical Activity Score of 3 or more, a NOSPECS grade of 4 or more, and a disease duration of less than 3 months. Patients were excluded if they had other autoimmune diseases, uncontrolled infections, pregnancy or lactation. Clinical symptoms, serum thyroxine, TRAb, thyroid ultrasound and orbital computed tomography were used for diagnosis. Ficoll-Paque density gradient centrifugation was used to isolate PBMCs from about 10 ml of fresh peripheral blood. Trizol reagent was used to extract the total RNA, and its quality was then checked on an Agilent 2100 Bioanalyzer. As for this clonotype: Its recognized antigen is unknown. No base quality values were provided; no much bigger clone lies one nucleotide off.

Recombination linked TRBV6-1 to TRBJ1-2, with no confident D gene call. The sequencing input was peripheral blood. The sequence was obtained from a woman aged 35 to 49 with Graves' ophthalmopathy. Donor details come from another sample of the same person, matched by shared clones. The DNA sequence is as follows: TGTGCCAGCAGTGCTCTCGTACTTCTCTATGGCTACACCTTC. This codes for CASSALVLLYGYTF.